This TCR beta chain was retrieved from a study of cytomegalovirus exposure and HLA in healthy donors. PCR involved 60 Vbeta and 13 Jbeta primers. TCRdb's copy holds only in-frame clones and misses some; the assay was immunoSEQ multiplex PCR. The top ten hold more than 1% of the sample, which has about 100,000 clones, roughly 84% seen once. Germline loops: CDR1 MRHNA, CDR2 SNTAGT. V gave up 6 bases and J gave up 6 bases; unmatched junction bases: 9. The CDR3 runs to 16 residues. The sequence derives from a woman aged 18 to 35 in good health and CMV-seronegative. The rearrangement joins TRBV6-4 to TRBJ2-3; TRBD2 aligns across 13 bases. Sequencing was carried out using PBMCs. The CDR3 DNA reads as TGTGCCAGCAGCGAAGGAACTAGCGGGGGGGCGGATACGCAGTATTTT. Residues: CASSEGTSGGADTQYF.